This TCR beta chain emerged from a study of shared clonotypes between healthy human individuals. Background on the study: Each donor had three CD4 naive, three CD4 memory, two CD8 naive and one CD8 memory plate. Notes on the study in general: It was the non-shared clonotypes that had lower generation probabilities than clonotypes shared by all four donors. Represented diversity, genetic and exposure-history alike, was limited by few donors.

It was into CD45RA+ naive and CD45RA-negative memory subsets that the CD4+ cells were split. On this clone: Antigen: not known.

Assay used: immunoSEQ multiplex PCR; TCRdb lists only in-frame clones, some missing. The sample lists about a million clones; less than 85% were seen once. V was shortened by 2 bases and J by 3 bases, with 15 bases between the two germline ends. CDR1 is KGHSH, CDR2 LQKENI, per germline. This CDR3 spans 16 amino acids. The sequencing sample was made of memory CD4+ T cells sorted from blood. As to subset: CD45RA-negative fraction. The chain combines TRBV18 with TRBJ2-3; either TRBD1 or TRBD2 may fit D (6 bases each). This clonotype originated in a man between 18 and 35 years old in good health. CDR3 amino acids: CASSPKGGGWTDTQYF. In DNA, the CDR3 is TGTGCCAGCTCACCAAAAGGGGGAGGTTGGACAGATACGCAGTATTTT.